The TCR beta chain under discussion was sequenced for a study of CD8 T cells in Susac syndrome (dated by TCRdb to the late 2010s). Describing the broader study: The study used repertoire sequencing to test whether antigen drove CD8+ T cell activation and differentiation in Susac syndrome. Clonality of the CD8+ T cell repertoire was compared between eleven to twelve healthy donors, roughly 14 Susac syndrome patients and roughly 15 multiple sclerosis patients.

Broader findings and caveats from the paper: The number of individuals in the TCR sequencing and HLA analysis was recognized as being relatively small.

RNA was extracted using the RNeasy kit, and about 0.45 to 1 ug of the RNA was reverse transcribed with random hexamers. The immunoSEQ multiplex PCR assay, covering 54 Vbeta and 13 Jbeta segments, was used to amplify TCR beta CDR3 regions. PCR amplification bias was corrected by using a synthetic template baseline for primer optimization and computational correction. The original pipeline was this. Reads were assigned to V, D and J genes according to IMGT and analyzed in immunoSEQ Analyzer, with only productive sequences retained. To calculate clonality, Shannon entropy was normalized by log2 of the number of productive unique sequences and then subtracted from one. For each patient and control, public and private clones were evaluated within the 100 most prevalent clones. Clones were defined as Susac-specific when absent from the healthy and MS cohorts, from 1052 published viral clones and from other ImmuneACCESS disease sequences. TCRdb itself trimmed the public reads at Q25 with fastp, ran MiXCR and retained productive beta chains. One record per CDR3 amino acid sequence lists the most common genes and DNA. Here the V and J calls rest on TCRdb's processing, not on the authors' analysis. Present in this sample are roughly 110,000 distinct CDR3 sequences, about nine tenths of which were seen just once. The ten largest account for roughly 0.11% of the sample.

As to this clonotype: The antigen it binds to is not known. No base quality values were provided; no much bigger clone lies one nucleotide off.

Peripheral blood CD8+ and CD4+ T cells from healthy donors, Susac syndrome patients and multiple sclerosis patients were profiled using high-throughput TCR beta sequencing. The healthy donors served as controls matched for age and sex. Bulk CD8+ and CD4+ T cells were purified magnetically by negative isolation, whereas CD8+ TEMRA cells were enriched by FACS. Blood was collected in EDTA tubes and processed within 24 hours, with PBMCs isolated through density gradient centrifugation. PBMCs intended for TCR sequencing were frozen in liquid nitrogen and were later thawed in a 37 degrees C water bath. The sorted or isolated CD4+, CD8+ and CD8+ TEMRA cells reached a purity of at least 90%. Inclusive of the bounding cysteine and phenylalanine, the CDR3 is 14 residues long. Only the CDR3 DNA is retained, 42 bases long and in frame from the first base. Reading the germline V gene gives CDR1 MNHEY and CDR2 SVGEGT. Trimming takes 2 bases from V and 7 bases from J, and the germline ends sit 12 bases apart.

This chain is built from TRBV6-2 or TRBV6-3 and TRBJ2-1, and perhaps TRBD2 as D gene, on 6 matching bases. The sample was CD8+ T cells from PBMCs. The receptor was derived from a human donor in good health. The CDR3 in this case is CASSYGGSLNEQFF. The DNA sequence is TGTGCCAGCAGTTACGGGGGGAGTCTGAATGAGCAGTTCTTC.